These T cell receptor beta chains were read from a single sample in a study of blood T cell repertoires in COVID-19. Here immunoSEQ multiplex PCR was the method, and the copy in TCRdb shows in-frame clones only, minus some. The sample lists tens of thousands of clones, roughly three quarters occurring once. The sample comprised peripheral blood. The source of these receptors is a man between 65 and 85 years old with acute or convalescent COVID-19. Each CDR3 is given with its conserved first and last residue. The order of the fields is D gene, V gene, clone size, J gene, CDR3 protein, CDR3 DNA. D genes are given only for firm matches. Clone size, where shown, is once, few, many, or a class for clones that have expanded.

d_call: NA; v_call: TRBV18; clone_size: NA; j_call: TRBJ1-5; cdr3_aa: CASSPPDSLGNQPQHF; cdr3_nt: TGTGCCAGCTCACCACCGGACAGTTTAGGCAATCAGCCCCAGCATTTT
d_call: NA; v_call: TRBV29-1; clone_size: NA; j_call: TRBJ1-4; cdr3_aa: CSVGQGNEKLFF; cdr3_nt: TGCAGCGTTGGGCAGGGTAATGAAAAACTGTTTTTT
d_call: NA; v_call: TRBV6-6; clone_size: NA; j_call: TRBJ1-5; cdr3_aa: CASTQTTYQPQHF; cdr3_nt: TGTGCCAGCACCCAGACTACCTATCAGCCCCAGCATTTT
d_call: NA; v_call: TRBV3-1/TRBV3-2; clone_size: NA; j_call: TRBJ1-1; cdr3_aa: CASSQVQGRTEAFF; cdr3_nt: TGTGCCAGCAGCCAAGTACAGGGAAGGACTGAAGCTTTCTTT
d_call: NA; v_call: TRBV2; clone_size: NA; j_call: TRBJ2-2; cdr3_aa: CAGKGDTGELFF; cdr3_nt: TGTGCCGGGAAGGGGGACACCGGGGAGCTGTTTTTT
d_call: TRBD1; v_call: TRBV5-6; clone_size: NA; j_call: TRBJ1-2; cdr3_aa: CASSRGTAINPFGYTF; cdr3_nt: TGTGCCAGCAGCCGAGGGACAGCGATCAACCCGTTTGGCTACACCTTC
d_call: TRBD1; v_call: TRBV28; clone_size: NA; j_call: TRBJ2-7; cdr3_aa: CASRNAGTGGLEQYF; cdr3_nt: TGTGCCAGCAGGAACGCCGGGACAGGGGGACTCGAGCAGTACTTC
d_call: TRBD1; v_call: TRBV25-1; clone_size: once; j_call: TRBJ2-7; cdr3_aa: CASRNTGGHEQYF; cdr3_nt: TGTGCCAGCAGAAATACAGGGGGCCACGAGCAGTACTTC
d_call: TRBD1; v_call: TRBV7-2; clone_size: NA; j_call: TRBJ1-5; cdr3_aa: CASSLSWTGGQPQHF; cdr3_nt: TGTGCCAGCAGCTTATCGTGGACAGGGGGGCAGCCCCAGCATTTT
d_call: TRBD1; v_call: TRBV27; clone_size: NA; j_call: TRBJ2-6; cdr3_aa: CASSTGQGGTGANVLTF; cdr3_nt: TGTGCCAGCAGTACAGGACAGGGGGGCACTGGGGCCAACGTCCTGACTTTC